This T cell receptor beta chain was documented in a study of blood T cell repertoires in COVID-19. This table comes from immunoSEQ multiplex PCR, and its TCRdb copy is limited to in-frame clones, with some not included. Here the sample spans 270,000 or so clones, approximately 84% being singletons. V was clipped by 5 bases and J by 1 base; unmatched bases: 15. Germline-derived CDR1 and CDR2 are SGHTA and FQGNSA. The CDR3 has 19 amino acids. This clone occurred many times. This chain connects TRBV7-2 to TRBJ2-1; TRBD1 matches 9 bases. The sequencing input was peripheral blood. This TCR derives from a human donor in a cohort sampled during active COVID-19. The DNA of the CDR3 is TGTGCCAGCAGCCTCCGGGCCGGGACAGGGATGTTATCCTACAATGAGCAGTTCTTC. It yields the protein CASSLRAGTGMLSYNEQFF.